A selection of T cell receptor beta chains follows, all from one sample in a study of early T cells in non-severe SARS-CoV-2 infection. TCRdb re-called the 5' RACE reads with MiXCR, one entry per CDR3 protein. There are some 61,000 distinct CDR3 sequences in the sample; 8.7% occur only once, and under 4.5% lies in the top ten. The sample in question was whole blood, obtained at baseline. Receptors originate from an adult who was a healthcare worker with PCR-confirmed SARS-CoV-2 infection or an uninfected control (not recorded which). Each CDR3 is given with its conserved first and last residue.

V gene	J gene	CDR3 protein
TRBV12-5	TRBJ1-4	CASGSGTANEKLFF
TRBV20-1	TRBJ2-7	CSAGGRYEQYF
TRBV13	TRBJ2-5	CASSLRTGGLGETQYF
TRBV19	TRBJ1-1	CASSPGTGITEAFF
TRBV7-9	TRBJ1-1	CASSRQGSVTEAFF
TRBV30	TRBJ1-4	CAWRGGLKLFF
TRBV5-1	TRBJ2-3	CASSLGTGVRTDTQYF
TRBV12-3/TRBV12-4	TRBJ2-1	CASNPRGSGSYNEQFF
TRBV12-3/TRBV12-4	TRBJ2-7	CASSGQGAYEQYF
TRBV29-1	TRBJ2-7	CSVSTGISYEQYF